The 26 T cell receptor beta chains listed next were all sequenced from one sample in a study of T cells in Graves' hyperthyroidism and ophthalmopathy. Researchers amplified the TCR beta CDR3 regions from RNA transcripts. TCR CDR3 underwent first-round RT-PCR with the HTBI primer set. TCRdb reanalysed the multiplex PCR reads using MiXCR and keeps one entry per CDR3 protein. The repertoire includes around 720,000 distinct CDR3 sequences, roughly a third of them detected once, and roughly 30% sits in the top ten. Sequenced: blood. The receptors were gathered from a middle-aged woman with Graves' hyperthyroidism.

V gene TRBV2 combines with J gene TRBJ2-1, with 9 nucleotides matching TRBD2. The V segment lost 4 bases and the J segment 7 bases; nucleotides outside the gene matches: 17. The CDR3 totals 18 residues. Germline V CDR1 and CDR2: SNHLY, FYNNEI. The CDR3 reads CASSARPSSGSGWNEQFF. CDR3 DNA sequence: TGTGCCAGCAGTGCAAGACCTAGTAGCGGGAGCGGATGGAATGAGCAGTTCTTC.

The rearrangement joins TRBV7-9 to TRBJ1-3; possibly TRBD1 for D (6 bases). The V gene's germline CDR1 is SEHNR and CDR2 FQNEAQ (reference sequence). Trimming cost V 0 bases and J 0 bases, with 9 bases left between them. The CDR3 consists of 16 residues. CDR3 sequence: CASSLAIGGSGNTIYF. As DNA, the CDR3 is TGTGCCAGCAGCTTAGCGATAGGGGGCTCTGGAAACACCATATATTTT.

In its sample, this clonotype was seen many times. The genes are TRBV19 and TRBJ1-5; D ambiguous. This CDR3 is built from 13 residues. CDR1 LNHDA and CDR2 SQIVND come from the germline V gene (reference sequence). The V end lost 3 bases, the J end lost 2 bases, and 5 bases lay between the germline ends. CDR3 nucleotides: TGTGCCAGTAGTATTTTGGGCAATCAGCCCCAGCATTTT. Translation: CASSILGNQPQHF. Full variable domain (remainder filled in from reference TRBV19 and TRBJ1-5): DGGITQSPKYLFRKEGQNVTLSCEQNLNHDAMYWYRQDPGQGLRLIYYSQIVNDFQKGDIAEGYSVSREKKESFPLTVTSAQKNPTAFYLCASSILGNQPQHFGDGTRLSIL.

V usage is TRBV15 and J usage is TRBJ1-1, with D unresolved. CDR1 LNHNV and CDR2 YYDKDF come from the germline V gene (reference sequence). Trimming took 3 bases from V and 2 from J, leaving 7 bases between them. The CDR3 sequence is 13 residues long. For the CDR3, the DNA is TGTGCCACCAGCAGCCTCAGCAACACTGAAGCTTTCTTT. Encoded protein: CATSSLSNTEAFF. Supplemented by reference TRBV15 and TRBJ1-1, the full variable domain reads DAMVIQNPRYQVTQFGKPVTLSCSQTLNHNVMYWYQQKSSQAPKLLFHYYDKDFNNEADTPDNFQSRRPNTSFCFLDIRSPGLGDTAMYLCATSSLSNTEAFFGQGTRLTVV.

The chain couples TRBV20-1 to TRBJ2-7, with D tentatively TRBD2 (6 bases). Trimming took 5 bases from V and 6 from J, leaving 23 bases between them. Germline V gene lookup returns CDR1 DFQATT and CDR2 SNEGSKA (reference sequence). The CDR3 runs to 15 residues. DNA for the CDR3: TGCAGTGCTCCCGGCAAAAGCGGGTTTTTAACCGAGCAGTACTTC. It specifies CSAPGKSGFLTEQYF.

In this sample, this clonotype turned up once. A read error is possible here, since a much larger clone lies one base away. V is TRBV12-3 or TRBV12-4 and J is TRBJ2-5, with D perhaps TRBD2 (5 bases). The CDR3 has 13 residues. Here the CDR3 DNA reads TGTGCCAGCTCCCCCGAGGGCGTGGAGACCCAGCACTTC. Translating gives CASSPEGVETQHF.

This clonotype was found many times. The chain carries TRBV2 and TRBJ1-5; TRBD1 matches 7 bases. The CDR3 loop spans 14 amino acids. Germline trimming cut 6 bases from V and 0 bases from J; bases unmatched to any gene: 2. The germline V gene encodes CDR1 SNHLY and CDR2 FYNNEI. The DNA for the CDR3 is TGTGCCAGCAGGGGGACAGCTAGCAATCAGCCCCAGCATTTT. Its protein product is CASRGTASNQPQHF.

This clonotype was recorded a few times. The rearrangement uses TRBV24-1 and TRBJ1-6, with 7 bases matching TRBD1. Germline trimming cut 4 bases from V and 12 bases from J; bases unmatched to any gene: 11. The CDR3 covers 15 residues. From germline, CDR1 is KGHDR and CDR2 SFDVKD. The CDR3 reads CATSETGIAVQPLHF. The CDR3 DNA sequence: TGTGCCACCAGTGAGACAGGGATTGCGGTTCAACCCCTCCACTTT.

This clonotype was recorded many times. This chain joins TRBV11-2 and TRBJ1-2; D gene unclear. CDR1 is SGHAT and CDR2 is FQNNGV in the germline V gene. Trimming removed 8 bases at V and 6 bases at J, with 13 bases between. CDR3 length: 12 amino acids. Written as DNA, the CDR3 is TGTGCCAGCGCTGCTGAAGGGAATGGCTACACCTTC. It encodes CASAAEGNGYTF.

There are many counts of this clonotype. V and J are TRBV12-3 or TRBV12-4 and TRBJ2-6; no clear D. There are 14 residues in the CDR3. V lost 6 bases to trimming and J lost 0 bases, with 6 bases between them. The CDR3 sequence: CASRRISGANVLTF. The CDR3 DNA reads TGTGCCAGCAGGAGAATCTCTGGGGCCAACGTCCTGACTTTC.

V is TRBV10-3 and J is TRBJ1-1; D not certain. The germline V and J ends were trimmed by 4 bases and 0 bases, with 15 bases remaining between them. The CDR3 covers 16 residues. Germline CDR1 ENHRY, CDR2 SYGVKD. In nucleotides, the CDR3 is TGTGCCATCAGTGTAGAGGCAGGACTTATGAACACTGAAGCTTTCTTT. This translates into CAISVEAGLMNTEAFF.

This clonotype appeared many times. The chain is built from TRBV7-2 and TRBJ1-3; the D is unclear. In germline, CDR1 is SGHTA, CDR2 FQGNSA. The CDR3 runs to 13 residues. V was shortened by 4 bases and J by 1 base, with 5 bases between the two germline ends. CDR3 protein: CASSSDSGNTIYF. The CDR3 bases are TGTGCCAGCAGCTCAGATTCTGGAAACACCATATATTTT.

V gene TRBV10-2 combines with J gene TRBJ1-1; D call uncertain. Trimming removed 6 bases at V and 6 bases at J, with 14 bases between. Per the germline V gene, CDR1 is WSHSY and CDR2 is SAAADI. This CDR3 has 13 amino acids. The CDR3 spells CASRASLRSEAFF. CDR3 DNA sequence: TGCGCCAGCAGGGCCTCCCTTAGGTCTGAAGCTTTCTTT.

A word on this clonotype: Compared with germline, one end of the junction differs, possibly owing to a read error. DNA for the CDR3: TGTGCCAGCAGTGAAGGACTCTTCGCAGATACGCAGTATTTT. Protein: CASSEGLFADTQYF. The chain employs TRBV10-3 and TRBJ2-3, with a possible D match to TRBD2 (5 bases). Per germline, CDR1 ENHRY and CDR2 SYGVKD. This CDR3 comprises 14 residues.

This rearrangement joins TRBV12-3 or TRBV12-4 to TRBJ1-5, with 7 bases aligning to TRBD1. The CDR3 runs to 16 residues. J lost 11 bases, V lost 5 bases, and 18 bases had no gene match. The CDR3 here is CASSARDSPGVETQHF. In DNA, the CDR3 is TGTGCCAGCAGTGCGCGGGACAGCCCGGGCGTGGAGACCCAGCATTTT.

In this sample, this clonotype turned up once. The conserved closing phenylalanine or tryptophan is absent in this CDR3, likely reflecting a read error. The DNA is omitted, as the CDR3 cannot be located on it reliably, and the CDR3 follows TCRdb's listing. This chain links TRBV9 with TRBJ2-5; the table gives TRBD1 as D, unverified against the DNA. CDR1 is SGDLS, CDR2 YYNGEE, per germline. The CDR3 is made up of 10 amino acids, end residues included. Here the CDR3 reads CASSGGQGTA.

V and J are TRBV10-3 and TRBJ1-6; possible D gene TRBD1, 5 bases. The germline V and J ends were trimmed by 6 bases and 6 bases, with 9 bases remaining between them. CDR3 size: 13 residues. CDR1 and CDR2 from the germline V gene are ENHRY and SYGVKD. Here the CDR3 DNA reads TGTGCCATCAGACAGACAGTTAATTCACCCCTCCACTTT. This encodes CAIRQTVNSPLHF.

V and J are TRBV19 and TRBJ1-1; D unresolved. Germline values: CDR1 LNHDA, CDR2 SQIVND (reference sequence). This CDR3 comprises 13 residues. V gave up 3 bases and J gave up 5 bases, with 10 bases separating them. CDR3 sequence (DNA): TGTGCCAGTAGTATGACGGGAGGGACTGAAGCTTTCTTT. It translates to CASSMTGGTEAFF.

This clonotype was found a few times. This chain links TRBV5-6 with TRBJ1-5; D not certain. The V end was cut by 4 bases, the J end by 7 bases, with 9 bases between. The germline V gene has CDR1 SGHDT and CDR2 YYEEEE. This CDR3 region has 12 residues. The CDR3 sequence: CASSGPYQPQHF. The CDR3, as DNA: TGTGCCAGCAGCGGTCCTTACCAGCCCCAGCATTTT.

The chain uses TRBV7-2 and TRBJ2-7; unclear D gene. Between the trimmed V and J ends, which lost 5 bases and 2 bases, there was a span of 16 bases. From germline, CDR1 is SGHTA and CDR2 FQGNSA. This CDR3 contains 15 residues. CDR3 sequence (DNA): TGTGCCAGCAGCCAAGTTGCTAGTGCCACCTACGAGCAGTACTTC. It yields the protein CASSQVASATYEQYF.

In its sample, this clonotype was seen a few times. The chain recombines TRBV20-1 with TRBJ1-4, with 10 bases fitting TRBD1. The CDR3 consists of 16 residues. Trimming removed 1 base from V and 0 bases from J; junction bases left unmatched: 2. From germline, CDR1 is DFQATT and CDR2 SNEGSKA (reference sequence). The CDR3 loop reads CSARGDRGATNEKLFF. CDR3 bases: TGCAGTGCTAGAGGGGACAGGGGAGCAACTAATGAAAAACTGTTTTTT.

Note on this clonotype: One end of the junction is discordant with germline, which a read error may explain. The chain recombines TRBV7-7 with TRBJ2-5; the D gene could be TRBD1 or TRBD2 (6 bases each). Germline V gene lookup returns CDR1 SSHAT and CDR2 FNYEAQ (reference sequence). The CDR3 is made up of 14 amino acids. The CDR3 DNA reads TGTGCTAGCAGCTTAGGTGGGGGGCGAGAGACCCAGTACTTC. Protein: CASSLGGGRETQYF.

The table lists this clonotype with a few counts. CDR3 coding DNA: TGTGCCAGCATAGGAACTGTGACCTACGAGCAGTACTTC. Translated, it gives CASIGTVTYEQYF. V usage is TRBV2 and J usage is TRBJ2-7; D not resolved. The germline CDR1 and CDR2 sequences are SNHLY and FYNNEI. The germline V and J ends were trimmed by 7 bases and 2 bases, with 12 bases remaining between them. The CDR3 contains 13 residues.

The chain recombines TRBV19 with TRBJ1-1, with TRBD1 matching over 9 bases. J was trimmed by 2 bases and V by 6 bases; bases with no gene match: 10. The CDR3 sequence is 16 residues long. Germline CDR1 is LNHDA and CDR2 is SQIVND (reference sequence). The CDR3 bases are TGTGCCAGTAGGACCACAGGGGGCGCCTTTAACACTGAAGCTTTCTTT. It is translated as CASRTTGGAFNTEAFF.

V and J are TRBV10-3 and TRBJ2-3, with D tentatively TRBD2 (6 bases). This CDR3 is built from 14 residues. CDR1 and CDR2 from the germline V gene are ENHRY and SYGVKD. Trimming took off 7 bases at V and 1 base at J, with 12 bases between the two ends. CDR3 in DNA: TGTGCCATCAAACCTAGCGAGGGCACAGATACGCAGTATTTT. Translation: CAIKPSEGTDTQYF.

This clonotype was seen more than once but under ten times. V usage is TRBV11-2 and J usage is TRBJ2-2, with TRBD2 as a possible D gene (6 bases). This CDR3 comprises 15 residues. Trimming pared 5 bases from V and 8 bases from J, leaving 18 bases between. CDR1 is SGHAT, CDR2 FQNNGV, per germline. The CDR3 region has the DNA TGTGCCAGCAGCCGAGCCGGGACTCTTAAGGGGGAGCTGTTTTTT. Translated: CASSRAGTLKGELFF.